The next 24 T cell receptor beta chains were all read from a single sample in a study of blood T cell repertoires in COVID-19. Some clones are missing from TCRdb's copy, which holds only in-frame ones; the method was immunoSEQ multiplex PCR. The table records some 83,000 clones, around 72% of them present only once. What was sequenced was peripheral blood. The receptors here all came from a woman of 80 years or more with acute or convalescent COVID-19.

The CDR3 here is CASSRTGTTNEKLFF. The CDR3 nucleotides read TGTGCCAGCAGTCGTACAGGGACAACTAATGAAAAACTGTTTTTT. This sequence joins TRBV2 and TRBJ1-4; possibly TRBD1 for D (6 bases). From germline, CDR1 is SNHLY and CDR2 FYNNEI. V dropped 5 bases and J dropped 0 bases, with 10 bases sitting between them. The CDR3 is 15 residues long.

The rearrangement joins TRBV4-3 to TRBJ1-4; 10 bases match TRBD1. Germline V gives CDR1 LGHNA, CDR2 YSLEER. J lost 11 bases, V lost 4 bases, and 7 bases had no gene match. The CDR3 is made up of 14 amino acids. The CDR3 region has the DNA TGCGCCAGCAGCCTTGGCCCGGGACAGGGGAAACTGTTTTTT. This sequence encodes CASSLGPGQGKLFF.

This clone was seen only a few times. The V and J genes are TRBV5-1 and TRBJ2-3; 7 positions agree with TRBD2. This CDR3 has 15 amino acids. V lost 4 bases to trimming and J lost 0 bases; unmatched junction nucleotides: 5. Per the germline V gene, CDR1 is SGHRS and CDR2 is YFSETQ. CDR3 region: CASSLSGASTDTQYF. In DNA, the CDR3 is TGCGCCAGCAGCCTCAGCGGGGCTAGCACAGATACGCAGTATTTT.

With regard to this clone: This sample also contains other DNA sequences that code for the same CDR3. The chain has TRBV28 and TRBJ1-3; 7 bases match TRBD1. The CDR3 has 16 amino acids. The V gene end was trimmed by 5 bases and the J gene end by 0 bases; junction bases not matched to a gene: 7. Per the germline V gene, CDR1 is MDHEN and CDR2 is SYDVKM. The CDR3 region is CASSVGQAYSGNTIYF. Here the CDR3 DNA reads TGTGCCAGCAGTGTTGGACAGGCATACTCTGGAAACACCATATATTTT.

The chain links TRBV7-2 to TRBJ1-2; perhaps TRBD1 as D (6 bases). With 0 bases removed from V and 6 bases from J, the gap between germline ends came to 20 bases. In germline, CDR1 is SGHTA, CDR2 FQGNSA. The CDR3 covers 17 residues. As DNA, the CDR3 is TGTGCCAGCAGCTTAGCGTCGGGGGGGCAGGGTGAAAATGGCTACACCTTC. Translation: CASSLASGGQGENGYTF.

The chain carries TRBV15 and TRBJ1-2, with D possibly being TRBD1 (5 bases). The CDR3 has 18 residues. V was trimmed by 0 bases and J by 5 bases, leaving 22 bases between them. The germline CDR1 and CDR2 sequences are LNHNV and YYDKDF (reference sequence). The DNA of the CDR3 is TGTGCCACCAGCAGAGATTTGGCGGATTGGAGCAGGGCGTATGGCTACACCTTC. It is translated as CATSRDLADWSRAYGYTF.

V and J are TRBV4-1 and TRBJ1-5; D might be TRBD1 (5 bases). CDR1 MGHRA and CDR2 YSYEKL come from the germline V gene. The CDR3 contains 16 residues. The germline V and J ends were trimmed by 0 bases and 7 bases, with 16 bases remaining between them. CDR3 residues: CASSQEGGGESQPQHF. The CDR3 DNA follows: TGCGCCAGCAGCCAAGAGGGTGGGGGGGAGTCCCAGCCCCAGCATTTT.

The rearrangement uses TRBV5-4 and TRBJ1-1, with a tentative D call TRBD1 (5 bases). CDR3 size: 15 residues. V gave up 2 bases and J gave up 2 bases, with 13 bases separating them. CDR1 and CDR2 (germline): SGHNT, YYREEE (reference sequence). The CDR3 region is CASSLGATVNTEAFF. The CDR3 coding sequence is TGTGCCAGCAGCTTAGGAGCGACAGTCAACACTGAAGCTTTCTTT.

The V and J genes are TRBV15 and TRBJ1-5; D unclear. V gave up 0 bases and J gave up 6 bases, with 6 bases separating them. The germline CDR1 and CDR2 sequences are LNHNV and YYDKDF (reference sequence). This CDR3 is built from 13 residues. The CDR3 region has the DNA TGTGCCACCAGCAGAGATTCAGGTCAGCCCCAGCATTTT. Its translation is CATSRDSGQPQHF. The complete variable domain, with remaining parts taken from reference TRBV15 and TRBJ1-5, reads DAMVIQNPRYQVTQFGKPVTLSCSQTLNHNVMYWYQQKSSQAPKLLFHYYDKDFNNEADTPDNFQSRRPNTSFCFLDIRSPGLGDTAMYLCATSRDSGQPQHFGDGTRLSIL.

The rearrangement joins TRBV6-1 to TRBJ1-4, with D tentatively TRBD1 (5 bases). The germline CDR1 and CDR2 sequences are MNHNS and SASEGT. Trimming removed 3 bases at V and 10 bases at J, with 18 bases between. This CDR3 is built from 15 residues. Here the CDR3 DNA reads TGTGCCAGCAGTGAGGTATGGCAGGGCCGGAGAAAACTGTTTTTT. Its protein is CASSEVWQGRRKLFF.

The J gene is TRBJ2-4, the V gene TRBV5-6; the D gene is possibly TRBD1 (6 bases). The germline V gene has CDR1 SGHDT and CDR2 YYEEEE. CDR3 length equals 13 residues. With 1 base removed from V and 7 bases from J, the gap between germline ends came to 9 bases. The CDR3 reads CASSLRTVNIQYF. CDR3 nucleotide sequence: TGTGCCAGCAGCTTGCGGACAGTTAACATTCAGTACTTC. Variable domain in full (rest from reference TRBV5-6 and TRBJ2-4): DAGVTQSPTHLIKTRGQQVTLRCSPKSGHDTVSWYQQALGQGPQFIFQYYEEEERQRGNFPDRFSGHQFPNYSSELNVNALLLGDSALYLCASSLRTVNIQYFGAGTRLSVL.

This rearrangement joins TRBV28 to TRBJ1-2; D unclear. Trimming stripped 4 bases from V and 4 bases from J, with 4 bases between. This CDR3 has 11 amino acids. Germline V lookup: CDR1 MDHEN, CDR2 SYDVKM. The CDR3 DNA sequence: TGTGCCAGCAGTTCCCTCTATGGCTACACCTTC. Its translation: CASSSLYGYTF.

The rearrangement joins TRBV3-1 (or the pseudogene TRBV3-2) to TRBJ1-2; possibly TRBD1 for D (6 bases). The germline gives CDR1 LGHDT, CDR2 YNNKEL (reference sequence). Trimming pared 3 bases from V and 7 bases from J, leaving 12 bases between. This CDR3 spans 13 amino acids. For the CDR3, the DNA is TGTGCCAGCAGCCACTCAGGGGCGGCTGGCTACACCTTC. Protein: CASSHSGAAGYTF.

The chain joins TRBV6-5 to TRBJ1-2; 10 bases align to TRBD1. V lost 0 bases, J lost 8 bases, and 9 bases stayed unmatched. Looked up from germline, CDR1 is MNHEY and CDR2 is SVGAGI. The CDR3 length is 16 residues. The CDR3 here is CASSYSSPGQGYGYTF. For the CDR3, the DNA is TGTGCCAGCAGTTACTCCTCTCCGGGACAGGGGTACGGCTACACCTTC.

The table lists this clone with many counts. Other nucleotide sequences from this sample produce the same CDR3. V and J are TRBV5-4 and TRBJ1-3, with a tentative D call TRBD1 (6 bases). This CDR3 spans 16 amino acids. CDR1 is SGHNT, CDR2 YYREEE, per germline (reference sequence). The germline V and J ends were trimmed by 0 bases and 0 bases, with 10 bases remaining between them. CDR3 protein: CASSLGGPSSGNTIYF. In nucleotides, the CDR3 is TGTGCCAGCAGCTTGGGGGGGCCCAGCTCTGGAAACACCATATATTTT.

The genes are TRBV3-1 (or the pseudogene TRBV3-2) and TRBJ1-2, with TRBD1 identical over 7 bases. The germline V gene has CDR1 LGHDT and CDR2 YNNKEL (reference sequence). This CDR3 spans 14 amino acids. V lost 6 bases, J lost 5 bases, and 9 bases stayed unmatched. The CDR3 is CASSQWTGVYGYTF. The DNA of the CDR3 is TGTGCCAGCAGTCAGTGGACAGGAGTATATGGCTACACCTTC.

V is TRBV2 and J is TRBJ2-3; TRBD1 aligns across 8 bases. Trimming took 6 bases from V and 3 from J; bases not matched to a gene: 5. In germline, CDR1 is SNHLY, CDR2 FYNNEI. The CDR3 contains 14 residues. Written as DNA, the CDR3 is TGTGCCAGCAGCGGACAGGGTGGGACAGATACGCAGTATTTT. It translates to CASSGQGGTDTQYF.

V is TRBV7-3 and J is TRBJ2-1; D gene unclear. The CDR3 sequence is 15 residues long. Per germline, CDR1 SGHTA and CDR2 FQGTGA. V dropped 4 bases and J dropped 2 bases, with 12 bases sitting between them. The CDR3 bases are TGTGCCAGCAGCTCCTCCTTGAGCCCCTACAATGAGCAGTTCTTC. Translation gives CASSSSLSPYNEQFF.

The sample holds many counts of this clone. The V and J genes are TRBV2 and TRBJ1-2; D may be TRBD1 (6 bases). Germline V gene lookup returns CDR1 SNHLY and CDR2 FYNNEI. The CDR3 extends over 17 amino acids. Trimming took 4 bases from V and 4 from J, leaving 22 bases between them. Written as DNA, the CDR3 is TGTGCCAGCAGTGTAATACAGGGTGGGGCTGCTAGCTATGGCTACACCTTC. It specifies CASSVIQGGAASYGYTF.

This sequence joins TRBV4-1 and TRBJ2-5, with TRBD1 matching 7 bases. V was clipped by 4 bases and J by 0 bases; unmatched bases: 8. The CDR3 has 16 amino acids. CDR1 and CDR2 (germline): MGHRA, YSYEKL. CDR3 loop: CASSRPGQKDQETQYF. CDR3 in DNA: TGCGCCAGCAGCCGACCGGGACAGAAAGACCAAGAGACCCAGTACTTC.

The V and J genes are TRBV5-1 and TRBJ2-3; 16 nucleotides agree with TRBD2. Germline V gene lookup returns CDR1 SGHRS and CDR2 YFSETQ. V shed 4 bases and J 3 bases; nucleotides not matched to a gene: 2. CDR3 size: 16 residues. CDR3 sequence (DNA): TGCGCCAGCAGCCTGGGACTAGCGGGGGGGACAGATACGCAGTATTTT. It encodes CASSLGLAGGTDTQYF.

The chain joins TRBV7-6 to TRBJ1-6; 10 positions match TRBD1. The germline V gene has CDR1 SGHVS and CDR2 FNYEAQ. V was pared by 3 bases and J by 4 bases, with 3 bases of the junction left unmatched. There are 16 residues in the CDR3. The CDR3 loop is CASSLRTGGYNSPLHF. As DNA, the CDR3 is TGTGCCAGCAGCTTGAGGACAGGGGGATATAATTCACCCCTCCACTTT.

This clone was recorded a few times. This chain links TRBV19 with TRBJ1-1; TRBD1 agrees at 8 bases. CDR1 and CDR2 (germline): LNHDA, SQIVND (reference sequence). V trimming: 6 bases; J trimming: 0 bases; junction bases outside the gene matches: 15. The CDR3 consists of 18 residues. DNA for the CDR3: TGTGCCAGTAGAGCCCTTCCCAGGGGGCAGGAGATGAACACTGAAGCTTTCTTT. Protein product: CASRALPRGQEMNTEAFF.

The chain carries TRBV11-3 and TRBJ1-1; D not certain. The germline V and J ends were trimmed by 5 bases and 8 bases, with 15 bases remaining between them. CDR1 is SGHNT and CDR2 is YENEEA in the germline V gene. CDR3 length: 13 amino acids. DNA for the CDR3: TGTGCCAGCAGCCTCGGACCCGAGGGAGAAGCTTTCTTT. Translated: CASSLGPEGEAFF.